The subject of this entry is one TCR beta chain. This entry comes from a study of blood T cell repertoires in COVID-19. Overall study context: T cells, B-cell-depleted T cells, or PBMCs supplied cDNA or gDNA.

Repertoires were generated with immunoSEQ multiplex PCR, while TCRdb's copy carries only in-frame clones and drops some. The repertoire consists of approximately 89,000 clones, with approximately 92% occurring once and the leading ten covering about 6.3%. The CDR3 runs to 17 residues. The germline CDR1 and CDR2 sequences are SGHAT and FQNNGV. The V gene lost 4 bases and the J gene lost 3 bases, with 21 bases spanning the gap. The source material was peripheral blood. The V gene is TRBV11-2, the J gene TRBJ1-1; D may be TRBD1 (6 bases). The clonotype comes from a woman aged 55-69 years with active COVID-19. This chain's CDR3 is CASSSLQGIWSDTEAFF. In nucleotides, the CDR3 is TGTGCCAGCAGCTCTCTCCAGGGGATTTGGTCGGACACTGAAGCTTTCTTT. Full variable domain (missing parts from reference TRBV11-2 and TRBJ1-1): EAGVAQSPRYKIIEKRQSVAFWCNPISGHATLYWYQQILGQGPKLLIQFQNNGVVDDSQLPKDRFSAERLKGVDSTLKIQPAKLEDSAVYLCASSSLQGIWSDTEAFFGQGTRLTVV.